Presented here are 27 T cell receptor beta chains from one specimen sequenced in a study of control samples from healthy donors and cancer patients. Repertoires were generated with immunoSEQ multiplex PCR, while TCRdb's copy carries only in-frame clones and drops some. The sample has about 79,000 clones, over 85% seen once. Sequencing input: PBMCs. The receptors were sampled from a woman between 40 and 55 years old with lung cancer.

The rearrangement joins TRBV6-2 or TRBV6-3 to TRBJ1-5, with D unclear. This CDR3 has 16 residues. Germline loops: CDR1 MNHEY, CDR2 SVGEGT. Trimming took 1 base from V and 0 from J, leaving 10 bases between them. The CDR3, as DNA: TGTGCCAGCAGTTACTGGGCAGACTTTAGCAATCAGCCCCAGCATTTT. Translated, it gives CASSYWADFSNQPQHF.

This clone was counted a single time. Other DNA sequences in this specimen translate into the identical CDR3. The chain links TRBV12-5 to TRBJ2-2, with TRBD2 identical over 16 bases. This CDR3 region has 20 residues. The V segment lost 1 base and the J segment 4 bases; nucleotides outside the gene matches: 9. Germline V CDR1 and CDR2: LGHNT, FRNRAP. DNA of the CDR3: TGTGCTAGTGGTTTGGGTCCCAGAGGGACTAGCGGGGGGGGCACCGGGGAGCTGTTTTTT. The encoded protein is CASGLGPRGTSGGGTGELFF. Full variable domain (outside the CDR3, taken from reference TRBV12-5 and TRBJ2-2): DARVTQTPRHKVTEMGQEVTMRCQPILGHNTVFWYRQTMMQGLELLAYFRNRAPLDDSGMPKDRFSAEMPDATLATLKIQPSEPRDSAVYFCASGLGPRGTSGGGTGELFFGEGSRLTVL.

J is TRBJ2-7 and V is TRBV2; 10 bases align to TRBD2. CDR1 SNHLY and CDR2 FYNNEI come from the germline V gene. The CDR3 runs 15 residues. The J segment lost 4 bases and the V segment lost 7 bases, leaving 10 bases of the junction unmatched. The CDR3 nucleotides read TGTGCCAGCAACATGGGGTCTAGCGGGGGTTACGAGCAGTACTTC. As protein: CASNMGSSGGYEQYF. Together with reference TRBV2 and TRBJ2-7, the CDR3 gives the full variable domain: EPEVTQTPSHQVTQMGQEVILRCVPISNHLYFYWYRQILGQKVEFLVSFYNNEISEKSEIFDDQFSVERPDGSNFTLKIRSTKLEDSAMYFCASNMGSSGGYEQYFGPGTRLTVT.

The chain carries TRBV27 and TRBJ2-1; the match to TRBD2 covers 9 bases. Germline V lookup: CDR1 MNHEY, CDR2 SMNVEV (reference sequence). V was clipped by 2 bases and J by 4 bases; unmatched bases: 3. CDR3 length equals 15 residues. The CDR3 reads CASSLVLAGYNEQFF. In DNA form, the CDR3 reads TGTGCCAGCAGTTTAGTGCTAGCGGGGTACAATGAGCAGTTCTTC.

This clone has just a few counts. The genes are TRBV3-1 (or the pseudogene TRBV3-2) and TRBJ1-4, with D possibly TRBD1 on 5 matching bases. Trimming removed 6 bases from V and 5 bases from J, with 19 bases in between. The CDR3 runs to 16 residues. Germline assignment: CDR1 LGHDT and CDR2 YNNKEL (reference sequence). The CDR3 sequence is CASSPPGRIRNEKLFF. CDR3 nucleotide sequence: TGTGCCAGCAGTCCTCCGGGGCGAATTAGGAATGAAAAACTGTTTTTT.

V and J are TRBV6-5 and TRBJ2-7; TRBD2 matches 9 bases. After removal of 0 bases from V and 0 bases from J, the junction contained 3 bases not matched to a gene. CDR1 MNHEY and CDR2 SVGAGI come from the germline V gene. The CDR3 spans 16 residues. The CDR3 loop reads CASSYSAGGSSYEQYF. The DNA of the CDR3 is TGTGCCAGCAGTTACTCGGCGGGGGGGAGCTCCTACGAGCAGTACTTC.

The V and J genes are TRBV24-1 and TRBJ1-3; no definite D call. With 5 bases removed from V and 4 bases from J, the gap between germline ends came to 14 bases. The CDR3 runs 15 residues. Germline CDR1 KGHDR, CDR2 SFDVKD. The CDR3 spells CATSAGREGGNTIYF. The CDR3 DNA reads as TGTGCCACCAGTGCTGGTAGGGAAGGAGGAAACACCATATATTTT.

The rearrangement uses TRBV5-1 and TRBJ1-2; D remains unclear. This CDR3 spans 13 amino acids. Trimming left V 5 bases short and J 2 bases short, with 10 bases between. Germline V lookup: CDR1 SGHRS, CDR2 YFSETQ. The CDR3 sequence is CASSLQENYGYTF. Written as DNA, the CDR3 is TGCGCCAGCAGTCTTCAGGAAAACTATGGCTACACCTTC.

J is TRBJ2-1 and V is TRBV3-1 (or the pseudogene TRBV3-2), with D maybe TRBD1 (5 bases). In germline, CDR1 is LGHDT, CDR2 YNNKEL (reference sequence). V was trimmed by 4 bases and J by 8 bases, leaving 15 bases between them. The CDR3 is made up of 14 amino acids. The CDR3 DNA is TGTGCCAGCAGCCCCAACCCTAGGGGCGATGAGCAGTTCTTC. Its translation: CASSPNPRGDEQFF.

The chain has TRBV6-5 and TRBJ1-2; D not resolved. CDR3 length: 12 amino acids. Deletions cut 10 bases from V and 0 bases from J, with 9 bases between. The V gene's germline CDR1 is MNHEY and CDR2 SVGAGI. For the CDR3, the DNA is TGTGCCACCCAGAGAACTAACTATGGCTACACCTTC. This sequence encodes CATQRTNYGYTF.

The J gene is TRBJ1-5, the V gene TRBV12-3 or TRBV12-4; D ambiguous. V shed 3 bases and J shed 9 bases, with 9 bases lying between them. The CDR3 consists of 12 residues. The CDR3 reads CASSLGGLPQHF. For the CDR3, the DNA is TGTGCCAGCAGTTTGGGAGGACTGCCCCAGCATTTT.

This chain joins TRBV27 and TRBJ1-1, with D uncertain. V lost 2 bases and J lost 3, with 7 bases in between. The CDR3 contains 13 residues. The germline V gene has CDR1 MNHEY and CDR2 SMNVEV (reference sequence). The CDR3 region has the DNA TGTGCCAGCAGTTTAGCTGCGCACACTGAAGCTTTCTTT. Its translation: CASSLAAHTEAFF.

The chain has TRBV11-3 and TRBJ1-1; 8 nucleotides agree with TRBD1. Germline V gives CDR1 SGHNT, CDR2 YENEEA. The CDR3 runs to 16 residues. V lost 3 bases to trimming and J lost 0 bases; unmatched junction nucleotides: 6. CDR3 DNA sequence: TGTGCCAGCAGCTTCAGTCCGGGACAGGTGAACACTGAAGCTTTCTTT. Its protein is CASSFSPGQVNTEAFF.

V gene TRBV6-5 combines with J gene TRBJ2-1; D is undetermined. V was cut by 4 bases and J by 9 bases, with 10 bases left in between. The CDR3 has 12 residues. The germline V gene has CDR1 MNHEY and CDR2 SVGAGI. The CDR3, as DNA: TGTGCCAGCAGTTCACAGACGGGTGAGCAGTTCTTC. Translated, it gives CASSSQTGEQFF.

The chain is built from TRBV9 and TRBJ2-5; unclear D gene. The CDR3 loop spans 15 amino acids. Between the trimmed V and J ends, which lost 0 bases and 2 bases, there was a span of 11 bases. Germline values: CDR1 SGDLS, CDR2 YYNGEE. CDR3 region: CASSVGQSIQETQYF. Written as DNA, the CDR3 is TGTGCCAGCAGCGTAGGGCAGTCAATTCAAGAGACCCAGTACTTC.

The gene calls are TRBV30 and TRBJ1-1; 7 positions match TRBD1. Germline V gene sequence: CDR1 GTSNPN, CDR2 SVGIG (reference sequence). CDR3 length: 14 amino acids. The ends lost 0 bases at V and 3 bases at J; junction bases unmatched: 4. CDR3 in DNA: TGTGCCTGGAGTGTCACAGGGGAGGACACTGAAGCTTTCTTT. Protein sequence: CAWSVTGEDTEAFF.

The CDR3 nucleotides are TGTGCCAGCAGCCAGACCCCGGGCTCTGGAAACACCATATATTTT. Residues: CASSQTPGSGNTIYF. The gene calls are TRBV3-1 (or the pseudogene TRBV3-2) and TRBJ1-3; D is ambiguous. The CDR3 is 15 residues long. CDR1 is LGHDT, CDR2 YNNKEL, per germline (reference sequence). Trimming stripped 3 bases from V and 0 bases from J, with 9 bases between.

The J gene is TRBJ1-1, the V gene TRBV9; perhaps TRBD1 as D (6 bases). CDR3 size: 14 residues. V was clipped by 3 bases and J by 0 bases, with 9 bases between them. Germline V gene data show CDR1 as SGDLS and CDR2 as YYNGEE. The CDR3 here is CASSATGLNTEAFF. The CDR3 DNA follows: TGTGCCAGCAGCGCCACAGGGCTGAACACTGAAGCTTTCTTT. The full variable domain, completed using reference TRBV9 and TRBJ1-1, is DSGVTQTPKHLITATGQRVTLRCSPRSGDLSVYWYQQSLDQGLQFLIQYYNGEERAKGNILERFSAQQFPDLHSELNLSSLELGDSALYFCASSATGLNTEAFFGQGTRLTVV.

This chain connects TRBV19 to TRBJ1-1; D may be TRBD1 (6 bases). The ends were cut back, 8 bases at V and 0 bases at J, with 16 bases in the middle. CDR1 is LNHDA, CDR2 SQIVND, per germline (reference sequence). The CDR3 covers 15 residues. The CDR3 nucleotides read TGTGCCAGTTTGGCTTTACAGGGAATGAACACTGAAGCTTTCTTT. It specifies CASLALQGMNTEAFF.

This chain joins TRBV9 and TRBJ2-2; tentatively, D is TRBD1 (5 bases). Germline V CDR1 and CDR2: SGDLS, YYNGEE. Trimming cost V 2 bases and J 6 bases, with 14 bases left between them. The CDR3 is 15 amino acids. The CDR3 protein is CASSVGRAWAGELFF. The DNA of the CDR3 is TGTGCCAGCAGCGTCGGCAGGGCTTGGGCCGGGGAGCTGTTTTTT.

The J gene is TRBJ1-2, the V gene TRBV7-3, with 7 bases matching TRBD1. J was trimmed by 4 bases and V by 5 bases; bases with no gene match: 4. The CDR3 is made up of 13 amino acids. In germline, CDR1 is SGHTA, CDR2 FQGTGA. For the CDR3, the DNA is TGTGCCAGCAGCCCCGGACAGGCCTATGGCTACACCTTC. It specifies CASSPGQAYGYTF.

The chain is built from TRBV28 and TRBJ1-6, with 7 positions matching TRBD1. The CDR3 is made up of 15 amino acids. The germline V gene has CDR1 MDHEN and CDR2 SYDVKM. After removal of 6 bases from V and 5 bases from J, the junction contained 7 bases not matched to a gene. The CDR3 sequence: CASRPIDRDNSPLHF. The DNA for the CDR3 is TGTGCCAGCAGACCAATCGACAGGGATAATTCACCCCTCCACTTT. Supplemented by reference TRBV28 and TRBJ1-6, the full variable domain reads DVKVTQSSRYLVKRTGEKVFLECVQDMDHENMFWYRQDPGLGLRLIYFSYDVKMKEKGDIPEGYSVSREKKERFSLILESASTNQTSMYLCASRPIDRDNSPLHFGNGTRLTVT.

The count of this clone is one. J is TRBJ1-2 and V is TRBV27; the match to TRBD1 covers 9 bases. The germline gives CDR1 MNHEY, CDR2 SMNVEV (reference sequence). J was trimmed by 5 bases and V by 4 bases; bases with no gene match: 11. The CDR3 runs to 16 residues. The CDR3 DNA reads TGTGCCAGCAGTTCCTTCGCTCCGGGGACAGGGTATGGCTACACCTTC. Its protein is CASSSFAPGTGYGYTF.

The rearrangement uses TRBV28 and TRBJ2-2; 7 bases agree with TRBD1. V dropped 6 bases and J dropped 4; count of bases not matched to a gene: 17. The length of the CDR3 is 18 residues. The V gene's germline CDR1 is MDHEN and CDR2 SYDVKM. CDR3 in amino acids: CASSPTGSKSYGTGELFF. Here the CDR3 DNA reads TGTGCCAGCAGCCCGACAGGGTCTAAGTCTTACGGCACCGGGGAGCTGTTTTTT. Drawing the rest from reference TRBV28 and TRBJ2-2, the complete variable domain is DVKVTQSSRYLVKRTGEKVFLECVQDMDHENMFWYRQDPGLGLRLIYFSYDVKMKEKGDIPEGYSVSREKKERFSLILESASTNQTSMYLCASSPTGSKSYGTGELFFGEGSRLTVL.

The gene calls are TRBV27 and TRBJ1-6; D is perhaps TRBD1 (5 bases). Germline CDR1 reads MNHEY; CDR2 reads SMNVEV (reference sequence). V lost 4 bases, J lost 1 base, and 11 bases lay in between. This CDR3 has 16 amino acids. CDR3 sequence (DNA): TGTGCCAGCAGTTCCTTCGGGGGTTCCTATAATTCACCCCTCCACTTT. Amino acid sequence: CASSSFGGSYNSPLHF.

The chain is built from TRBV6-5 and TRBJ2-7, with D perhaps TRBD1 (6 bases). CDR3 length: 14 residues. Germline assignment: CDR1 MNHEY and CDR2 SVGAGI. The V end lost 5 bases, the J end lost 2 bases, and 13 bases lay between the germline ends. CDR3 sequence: CASSPGVFPYEQYF. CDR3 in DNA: TGTGCCAGCAGTCCAGGGGTGTTCCCCTACGAGCAGTACTTC.

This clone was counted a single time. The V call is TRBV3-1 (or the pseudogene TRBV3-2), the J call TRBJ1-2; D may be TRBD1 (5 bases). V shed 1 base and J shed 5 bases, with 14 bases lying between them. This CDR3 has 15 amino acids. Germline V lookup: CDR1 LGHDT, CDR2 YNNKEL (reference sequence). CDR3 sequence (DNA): TGTGCCAGCAGCCAAGCTAGTCAGGGAAATTATGGCTACACCTTC. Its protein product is CASSQASQGNYGYTF.